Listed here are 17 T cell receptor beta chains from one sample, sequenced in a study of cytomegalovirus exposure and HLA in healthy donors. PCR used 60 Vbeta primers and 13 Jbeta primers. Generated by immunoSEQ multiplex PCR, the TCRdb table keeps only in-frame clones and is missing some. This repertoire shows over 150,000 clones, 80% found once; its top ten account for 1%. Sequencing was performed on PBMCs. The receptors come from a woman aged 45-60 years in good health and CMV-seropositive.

DNA for the CDR3: TGTGCCAGCAGCTTACAGATGGGGAGCTCTGGGGCCAACGTCCTGACTTTC. This gives the protein CASSLQMGSSGANVLTF. V gene TRBV11-2 combines with J gene TRBJ2-6; D possibly corresponds to TRBD2 (5 bases). Trimming took off 2 bases at V and 0 bases at J, with 11 bases between the two ends. The CDR3 has 17 amino acids. The V gene's germline CDR1 is SGHAT and CDR2 FQNNGV.

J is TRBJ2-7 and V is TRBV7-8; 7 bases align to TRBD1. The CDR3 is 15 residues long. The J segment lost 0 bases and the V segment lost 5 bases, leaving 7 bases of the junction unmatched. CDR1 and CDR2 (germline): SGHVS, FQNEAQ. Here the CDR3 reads CASSQGWDSSYEQYF. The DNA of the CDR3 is TGTGCCAGCAGCCAGGGGTGGGACAGCTCCTACGAGCAGTACTTC.

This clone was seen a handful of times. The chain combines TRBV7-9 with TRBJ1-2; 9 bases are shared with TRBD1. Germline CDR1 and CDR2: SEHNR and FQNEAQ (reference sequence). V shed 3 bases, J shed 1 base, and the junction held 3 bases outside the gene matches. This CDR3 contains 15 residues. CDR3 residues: CASSLGQGLNYGYTF. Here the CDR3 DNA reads TGTGCCAGCAGCTTGGGACAGGGCCTTAACTATGGCTACACCTTC.

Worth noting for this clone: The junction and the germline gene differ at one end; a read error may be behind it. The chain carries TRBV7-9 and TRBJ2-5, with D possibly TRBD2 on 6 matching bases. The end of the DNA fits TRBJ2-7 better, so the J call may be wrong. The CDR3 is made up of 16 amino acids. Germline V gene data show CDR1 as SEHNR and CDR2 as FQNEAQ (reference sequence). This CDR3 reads CSSSLPSSAEKYEQYF. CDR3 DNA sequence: TGTTCCAGCAGCTTGCCGTCTAGCGCCGAAAAGTACGAGCAGTACTTC.

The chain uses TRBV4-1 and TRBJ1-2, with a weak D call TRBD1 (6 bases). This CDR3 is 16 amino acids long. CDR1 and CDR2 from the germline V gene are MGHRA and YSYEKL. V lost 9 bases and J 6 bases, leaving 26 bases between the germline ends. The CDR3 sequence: CASQIRDTKLEDGYTF. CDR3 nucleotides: TGCGCCAGTCAAATCCGGGACACGAAGTTGGAGGATGGCTACACCTTC.

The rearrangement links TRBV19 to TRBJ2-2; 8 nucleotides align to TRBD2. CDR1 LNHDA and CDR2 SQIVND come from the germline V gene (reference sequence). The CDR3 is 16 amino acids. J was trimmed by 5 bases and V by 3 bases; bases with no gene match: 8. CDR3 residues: CASSIRGGSDTGELFF. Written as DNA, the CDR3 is TGTGCCAGTAGTATTCGCGGGGGGAGTGATACCGGGGAGCTGTTTTTT.

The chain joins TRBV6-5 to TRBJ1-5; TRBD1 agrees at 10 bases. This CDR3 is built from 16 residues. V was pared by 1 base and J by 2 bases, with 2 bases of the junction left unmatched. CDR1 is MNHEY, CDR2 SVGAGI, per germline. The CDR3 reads CASSYFGQGGNQPQHF. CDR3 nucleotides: TGTGCCAGCAGTTACTTTGGACAGGGGGGCAATCAGCCCCAGCATTTT.

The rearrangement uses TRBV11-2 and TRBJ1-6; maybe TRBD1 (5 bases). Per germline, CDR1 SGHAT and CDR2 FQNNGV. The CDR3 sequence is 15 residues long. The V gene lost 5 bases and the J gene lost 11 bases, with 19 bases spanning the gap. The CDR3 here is CASSRIGGKTPPLHF. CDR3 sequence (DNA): TGTGCCAGCAGCCGGATCGGGGGTAAAACCCCACCCCTCCACTTT.

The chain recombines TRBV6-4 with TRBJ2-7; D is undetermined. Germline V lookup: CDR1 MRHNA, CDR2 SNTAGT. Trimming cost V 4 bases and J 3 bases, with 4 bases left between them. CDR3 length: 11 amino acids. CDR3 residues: CASSAIYEQYF. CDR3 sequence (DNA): TGTGCCAGCAGTGCAATCTACGAGCAGTACTTC.

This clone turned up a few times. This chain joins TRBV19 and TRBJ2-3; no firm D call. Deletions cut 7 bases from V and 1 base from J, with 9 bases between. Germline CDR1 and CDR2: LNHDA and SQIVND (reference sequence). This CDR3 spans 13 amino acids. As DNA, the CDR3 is TGTGCCAGTAAGGCCCGGGGCACAGATACGCAGTATTTT. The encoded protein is CASKARGTDTQYF.

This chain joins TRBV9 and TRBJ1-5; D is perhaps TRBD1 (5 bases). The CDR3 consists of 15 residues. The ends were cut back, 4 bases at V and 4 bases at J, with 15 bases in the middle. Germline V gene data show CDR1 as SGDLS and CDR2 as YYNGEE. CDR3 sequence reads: CASSPWAGENQPQHF. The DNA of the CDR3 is TGTGCCAGCAGCCCCTGGGCGGGGGAGAATCAGCCCCAGCATTTT.

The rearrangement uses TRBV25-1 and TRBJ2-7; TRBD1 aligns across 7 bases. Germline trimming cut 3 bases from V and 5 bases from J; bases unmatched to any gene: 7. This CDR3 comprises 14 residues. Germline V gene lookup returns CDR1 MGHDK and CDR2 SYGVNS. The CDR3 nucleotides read TGTGCCAGCAGTGACGACAGGGAAGGCCACGAGCAGTACTTC. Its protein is CASSDDREGHEQYF.

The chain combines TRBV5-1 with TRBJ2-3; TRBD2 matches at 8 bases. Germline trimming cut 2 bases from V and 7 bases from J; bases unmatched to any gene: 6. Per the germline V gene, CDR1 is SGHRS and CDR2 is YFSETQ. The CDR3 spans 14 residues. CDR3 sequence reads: CASSFGGAENTQYF. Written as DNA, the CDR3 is TGCGCCAGCAGCTTCGGGGGGGCCGAAAATACGCAGTATTTT.

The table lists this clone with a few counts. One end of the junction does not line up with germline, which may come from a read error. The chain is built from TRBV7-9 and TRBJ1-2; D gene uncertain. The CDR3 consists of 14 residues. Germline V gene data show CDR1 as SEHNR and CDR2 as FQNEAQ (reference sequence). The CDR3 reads CSSSRRQEYYGYTF. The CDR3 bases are TGTTCCAGCAGCCGCCGGCAGGAATACTATGGCTACACCTTC. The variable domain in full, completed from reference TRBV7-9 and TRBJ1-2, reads DTGVSQNPRHKITKRGQNVTFRCDPISEHNRLYWYRQTLGQGPEFLTYFQNEAQLEKSRLLSDRFSAERPKGSFSTLEIQRTEQGDSAMYLCSSSRRQEYYGYTFGSGTRLTVV.

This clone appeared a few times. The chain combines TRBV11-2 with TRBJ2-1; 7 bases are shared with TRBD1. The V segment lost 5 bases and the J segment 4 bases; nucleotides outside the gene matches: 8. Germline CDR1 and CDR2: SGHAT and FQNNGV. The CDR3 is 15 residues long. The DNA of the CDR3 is TGTGCCAGCAGCATACCGGGACAGAGATACAATGAGCAGTTCTTC. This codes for CASSIPGQRYNEQFF. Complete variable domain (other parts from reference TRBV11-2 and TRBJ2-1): EAGVAQSPRYKIIEKRQSVAFWCNPISGHATLYWYQQILGQGPKLLIQFQNNGVVDDSQLPKDRFSAERLKGVDSTLKIQPAKLEDSAVYLCASSIPGQRYNEQFFGPGTRLTVL.

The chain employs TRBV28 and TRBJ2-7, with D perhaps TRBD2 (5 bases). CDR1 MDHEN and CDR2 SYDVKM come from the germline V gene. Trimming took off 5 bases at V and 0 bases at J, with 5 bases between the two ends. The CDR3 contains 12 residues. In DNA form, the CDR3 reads TGTGCCAGCAGTGCGGGCTCCTACGAGCAGTACTTC. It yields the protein CASSAGSYEQYF.

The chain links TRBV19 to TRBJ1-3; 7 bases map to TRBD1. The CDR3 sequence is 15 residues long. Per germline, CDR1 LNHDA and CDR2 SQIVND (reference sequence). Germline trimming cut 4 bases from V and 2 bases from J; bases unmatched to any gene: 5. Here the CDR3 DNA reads TGTGCCAGTAGTAGACAGGGTCGGCCTGGAAACACCATATATTTT. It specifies CASSRQGRPGNTIYF.